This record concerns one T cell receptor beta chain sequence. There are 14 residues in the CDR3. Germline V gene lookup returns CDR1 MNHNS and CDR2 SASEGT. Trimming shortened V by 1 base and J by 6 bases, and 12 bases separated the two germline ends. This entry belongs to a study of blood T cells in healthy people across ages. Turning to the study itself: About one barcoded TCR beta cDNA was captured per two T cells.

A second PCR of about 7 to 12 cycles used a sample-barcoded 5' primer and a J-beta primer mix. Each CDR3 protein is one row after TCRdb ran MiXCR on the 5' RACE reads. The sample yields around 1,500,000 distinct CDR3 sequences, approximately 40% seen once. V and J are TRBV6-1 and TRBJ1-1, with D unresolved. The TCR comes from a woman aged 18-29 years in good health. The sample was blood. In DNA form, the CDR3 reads TGTGCCAGCAGTGAAGATGTAACAGCCCCTGAAGCTTTCTTT. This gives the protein CASSEDVTAPEAFF.